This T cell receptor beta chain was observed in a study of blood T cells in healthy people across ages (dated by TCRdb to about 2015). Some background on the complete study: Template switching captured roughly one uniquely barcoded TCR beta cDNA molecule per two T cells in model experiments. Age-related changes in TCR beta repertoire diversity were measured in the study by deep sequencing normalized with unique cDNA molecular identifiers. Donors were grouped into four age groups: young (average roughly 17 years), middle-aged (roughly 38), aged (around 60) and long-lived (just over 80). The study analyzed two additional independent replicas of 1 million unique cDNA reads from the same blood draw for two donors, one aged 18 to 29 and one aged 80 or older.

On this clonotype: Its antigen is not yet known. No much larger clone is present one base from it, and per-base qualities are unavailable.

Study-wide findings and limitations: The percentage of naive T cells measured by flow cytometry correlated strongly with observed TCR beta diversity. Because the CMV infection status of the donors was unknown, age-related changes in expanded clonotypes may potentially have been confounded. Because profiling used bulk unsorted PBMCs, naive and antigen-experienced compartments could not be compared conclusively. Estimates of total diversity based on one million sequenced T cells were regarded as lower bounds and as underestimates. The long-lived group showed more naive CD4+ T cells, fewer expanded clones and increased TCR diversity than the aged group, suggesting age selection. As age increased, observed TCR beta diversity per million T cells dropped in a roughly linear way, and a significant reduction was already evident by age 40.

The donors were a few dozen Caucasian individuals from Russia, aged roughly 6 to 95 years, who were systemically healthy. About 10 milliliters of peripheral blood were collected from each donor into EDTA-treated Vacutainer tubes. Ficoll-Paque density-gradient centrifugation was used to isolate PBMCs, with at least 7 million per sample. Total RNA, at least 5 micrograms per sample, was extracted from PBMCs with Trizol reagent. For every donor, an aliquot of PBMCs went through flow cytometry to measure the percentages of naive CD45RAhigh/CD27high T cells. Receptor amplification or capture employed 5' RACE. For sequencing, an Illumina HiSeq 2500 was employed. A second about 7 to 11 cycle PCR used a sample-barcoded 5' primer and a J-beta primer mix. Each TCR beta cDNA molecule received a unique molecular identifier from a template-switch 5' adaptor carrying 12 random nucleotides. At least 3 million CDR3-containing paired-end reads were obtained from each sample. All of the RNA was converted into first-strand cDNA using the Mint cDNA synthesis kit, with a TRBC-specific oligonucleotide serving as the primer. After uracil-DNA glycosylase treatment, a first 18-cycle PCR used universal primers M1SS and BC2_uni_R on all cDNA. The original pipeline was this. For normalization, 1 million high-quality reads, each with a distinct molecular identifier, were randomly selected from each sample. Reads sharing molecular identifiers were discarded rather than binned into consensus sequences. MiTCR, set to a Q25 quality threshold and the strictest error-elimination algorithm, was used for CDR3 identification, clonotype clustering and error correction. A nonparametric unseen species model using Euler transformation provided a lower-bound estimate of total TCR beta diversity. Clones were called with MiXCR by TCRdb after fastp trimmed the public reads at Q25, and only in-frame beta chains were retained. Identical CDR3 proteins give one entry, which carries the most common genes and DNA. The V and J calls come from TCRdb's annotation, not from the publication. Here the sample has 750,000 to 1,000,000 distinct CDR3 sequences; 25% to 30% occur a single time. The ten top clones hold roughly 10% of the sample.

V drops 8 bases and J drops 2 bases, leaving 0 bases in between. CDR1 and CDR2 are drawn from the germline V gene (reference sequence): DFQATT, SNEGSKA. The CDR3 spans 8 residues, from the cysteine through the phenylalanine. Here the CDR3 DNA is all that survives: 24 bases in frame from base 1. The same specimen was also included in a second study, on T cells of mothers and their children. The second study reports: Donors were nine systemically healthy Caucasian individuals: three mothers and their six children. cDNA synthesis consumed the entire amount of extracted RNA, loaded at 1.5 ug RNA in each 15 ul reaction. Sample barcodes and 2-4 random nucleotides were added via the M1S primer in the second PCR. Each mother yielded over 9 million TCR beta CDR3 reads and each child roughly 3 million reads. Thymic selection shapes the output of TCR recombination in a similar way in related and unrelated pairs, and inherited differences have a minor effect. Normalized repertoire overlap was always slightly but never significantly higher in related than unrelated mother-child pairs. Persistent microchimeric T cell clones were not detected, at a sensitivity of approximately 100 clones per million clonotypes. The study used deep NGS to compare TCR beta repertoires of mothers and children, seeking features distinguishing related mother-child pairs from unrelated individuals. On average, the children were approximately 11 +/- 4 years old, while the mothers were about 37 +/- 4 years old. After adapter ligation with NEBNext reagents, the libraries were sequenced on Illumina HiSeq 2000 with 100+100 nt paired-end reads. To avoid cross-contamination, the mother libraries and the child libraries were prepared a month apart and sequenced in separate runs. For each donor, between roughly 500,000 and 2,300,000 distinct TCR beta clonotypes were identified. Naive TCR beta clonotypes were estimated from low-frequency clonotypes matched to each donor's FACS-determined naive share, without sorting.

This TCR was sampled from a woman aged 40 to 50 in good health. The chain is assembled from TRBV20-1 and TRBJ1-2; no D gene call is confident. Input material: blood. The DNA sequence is TGCAGTAACTATGGCTACACCTTC. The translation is CSNYGYTF.